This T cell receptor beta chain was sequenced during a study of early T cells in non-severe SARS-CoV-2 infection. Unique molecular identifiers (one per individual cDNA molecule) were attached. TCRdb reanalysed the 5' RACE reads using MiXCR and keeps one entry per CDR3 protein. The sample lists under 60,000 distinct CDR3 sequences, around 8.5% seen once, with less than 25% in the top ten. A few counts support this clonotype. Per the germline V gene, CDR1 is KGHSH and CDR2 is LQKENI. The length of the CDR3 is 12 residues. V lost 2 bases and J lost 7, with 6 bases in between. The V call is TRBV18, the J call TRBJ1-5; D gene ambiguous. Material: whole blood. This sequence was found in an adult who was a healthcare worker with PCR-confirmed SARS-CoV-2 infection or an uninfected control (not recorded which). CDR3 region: CASSPGDQPQHF. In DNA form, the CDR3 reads TGTGCCAGCTCACCAGGAGACCAGCCCCAGCATTTT.